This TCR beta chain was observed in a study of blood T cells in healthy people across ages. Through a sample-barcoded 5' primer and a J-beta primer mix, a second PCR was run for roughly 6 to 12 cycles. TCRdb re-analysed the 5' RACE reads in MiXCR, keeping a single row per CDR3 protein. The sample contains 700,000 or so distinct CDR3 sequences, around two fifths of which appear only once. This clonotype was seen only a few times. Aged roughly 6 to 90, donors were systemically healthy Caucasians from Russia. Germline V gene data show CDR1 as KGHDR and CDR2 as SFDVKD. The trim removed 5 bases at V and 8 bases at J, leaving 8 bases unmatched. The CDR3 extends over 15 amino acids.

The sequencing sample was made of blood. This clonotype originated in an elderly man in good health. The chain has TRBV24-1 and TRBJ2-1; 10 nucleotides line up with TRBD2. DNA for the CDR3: TGTGCCACCAGTGTAACCCTAGCGGGAGCGTATGAGCAGTTCTTC. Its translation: CATSVTLAGAYEQFF.